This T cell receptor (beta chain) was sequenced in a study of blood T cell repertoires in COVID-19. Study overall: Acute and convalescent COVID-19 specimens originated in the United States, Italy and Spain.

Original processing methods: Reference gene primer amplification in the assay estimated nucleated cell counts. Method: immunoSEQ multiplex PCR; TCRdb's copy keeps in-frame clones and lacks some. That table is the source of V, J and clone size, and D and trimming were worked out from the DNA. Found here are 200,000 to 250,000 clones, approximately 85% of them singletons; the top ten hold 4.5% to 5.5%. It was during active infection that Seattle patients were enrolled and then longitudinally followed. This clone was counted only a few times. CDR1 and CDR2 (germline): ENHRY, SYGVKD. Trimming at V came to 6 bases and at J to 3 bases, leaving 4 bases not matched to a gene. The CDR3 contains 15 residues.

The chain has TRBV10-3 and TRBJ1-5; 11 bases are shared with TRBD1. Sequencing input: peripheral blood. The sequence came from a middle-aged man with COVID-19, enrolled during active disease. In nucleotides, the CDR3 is TGTGCCATCAGCACGGACAGGGGGCCCAATCAGCCCCAGCATTTT. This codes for CAISTDRGPNQPQHF.